The clone carrying this TCR beta chain appeared a single time. Additional DNA sequences in this sample encode the identical CDR3. The data stem from a study of blood T cell repertoires in COVID-19. Here immunoSEQ multiplex PCR was the method, and the copy in TCRdb shows in-frame clones only, minus some. The sample contains nearly 80,000 clones, around 90% of which appear only once. This CDR3 contains 12 residues. Trimming cost V 3 bases and J 3 bases, with 7 bases left between them. The germline V gene has CDR1 SGHRS and CDR2 YFSETQ. Sequencing input: peripheral blood. This TCR came from a woman over 75 with acute or convalescent COVID-19. The chain links TRBV5-1 to TRBJ2-7; maybe TRBD1 (6 bases). CDR3 region: CASSWGHYEQYF. In DNA form, the CDR3 reads TGCGCCAGCAGCTGGGGGCACTACGAGCAGTACTTC.